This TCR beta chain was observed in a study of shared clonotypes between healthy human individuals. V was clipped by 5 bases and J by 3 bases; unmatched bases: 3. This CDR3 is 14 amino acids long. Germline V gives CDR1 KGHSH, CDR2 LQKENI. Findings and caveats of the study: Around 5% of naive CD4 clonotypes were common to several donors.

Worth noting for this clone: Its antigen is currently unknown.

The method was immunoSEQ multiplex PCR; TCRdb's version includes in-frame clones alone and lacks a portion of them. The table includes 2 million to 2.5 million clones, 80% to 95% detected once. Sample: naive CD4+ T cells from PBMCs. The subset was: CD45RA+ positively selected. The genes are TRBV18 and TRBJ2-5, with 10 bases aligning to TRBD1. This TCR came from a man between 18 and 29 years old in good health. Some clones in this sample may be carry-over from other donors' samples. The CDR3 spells CASSIGTGEETQYF. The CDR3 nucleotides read TGTGCCAGCTCAATAGGGACAGGGGAAGAGACCCAGTACTTC.